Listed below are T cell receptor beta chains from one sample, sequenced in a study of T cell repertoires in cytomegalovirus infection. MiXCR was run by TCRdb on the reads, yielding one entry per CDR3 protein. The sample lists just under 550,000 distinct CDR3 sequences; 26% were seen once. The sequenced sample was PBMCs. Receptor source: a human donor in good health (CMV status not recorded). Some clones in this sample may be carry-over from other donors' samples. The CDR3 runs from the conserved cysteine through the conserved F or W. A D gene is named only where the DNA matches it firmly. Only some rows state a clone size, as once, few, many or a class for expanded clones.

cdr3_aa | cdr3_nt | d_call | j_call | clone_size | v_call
CASRLLQGQGYRSNQPQHF | TGTGCCAGCAGATTACTTCAGGGACAGGGGTACCGGAGCAATCAGCCCCAGCATTTT | TRBD1 | TRBJ1-5 | many | TRBV7-2
CASSPQATGYQPQHF | TGTGCCAGCTCACCACAGGCGACAGGTTACCAGCCCCAGCATTTT | NA | TRBJ1-5 | few | TRBV18
CAWKPTGPYNEQFF | TGTGCCTGGAAACCGACAGGGCCTTACAATGAGCAGTTCTTC | TRBD1 | TRBJ2-1 | few | TRBV30
CASSLFMGGNQPQHF | TGTGCCAGCAGCTTATTTATGGGTGGGAATCAGCCCCAGCATTTT | NA | TRBJ1-5 | few | TRBV7-2
CASSPGETGNTIYF | TGTGCCAGCAGCCCAGGGGAAACTGGAAACACCATATATTTT | NA | TRBJ1-3 | few | TRBV7-2
CASSPRHPGELFF | TGTGCCAGCAGCCCACGGCATCCCGGGGAGCTGTTTTTT | NA | TRBJ2-2 | many | TRBV7-2
CAISGQTDTQYF | TGTGCCATCAGTGGCCAGACAGATACGCAGTATTTT | NA | TRBJ2-3 | NA | TRBV10-3
CASSPLQSVGMKTQYF | TGTGCCAGCAGCCCCCTCCAAAGCGTAGGGATGAAGACCCAGTACTTC | NA | TRBJ2-5 | many | TRBV7-2
CASSLKASGSGVEQFF | TGTGCCAGCAGCTTAAAGGCTAGCGGGAGTGGCGTCGAGCAGTTCTTC | TRBD2 | TRBJ2-1 | NA | TRBV7-2
CASSLGVARGPSQETQYF | TGTGCCAGCAGCTTAGGAGTGGCCAGGGGGCCTTCCCAAGAGACCCAGTACTTC | TRBD1 | TRBJ2-5 | many | TRBV7-9
CASSFGLADQETQYF | TGTGCCAGCAGCTTTGGACTAGCAGATCAAGAGACCCAGTACTTC | TRBD2 | TRBJ2-5 | many | TRBV11-2
CASSFDSPRNTEAFF | TGTGCCAGCAGCTTTGACTCTCCCAGGAACACTGAAGCTTTCTTT | NA | TRBJ1-1 | few | TRBV11-3
CASSLTSGGNGEQFF | TGTGCCAGCAGCTTAACTAGTGGGGGCAACGGGGAGCAGTTCTTC | NA | TRBJ2-1 | NA | TRBV7-2
CASSLVPRDGYNEQFF | TGCGCCAGCAGCTTGGTACCGAGAGATGGGTACAATGAGCAGTTCTTC | NA | TRBJ2-1 | NA | TRBV5-1
CASSQTSGVGRLQFF | TGTGCCAGCAGCCAGACTAGCGGGGTCGGCAGATTGCAGTTCTTC | TRBD2 | TRBJ2-1 | many | TRBV7-8
CASGYGAGDTDTQYF | TGTGCCAGTGGATACGGAGCGGGAGACACAGATACGCAGTATTTT | TRBD2 | TRBJ2-3 | few | TRBV6-2/TRBV6-3
CASRTSTDTQYF | TGTGCCAGCAGGACTAGCACAGATACGCAGTATTTT | NA | TRBJ2-3 | many | TRBV27
CASSLNRLKANVLTF | TGTGCCAGCAGCTTAAATCGTCTAAAGGCCAACGTCCTGACTTTC | NA | TRBJ2-6 | few | TRBV5-6
CASSLRGQGAAYEQYF | TGTGCCAGCAGCTTACGAGGACAGGGGGCGGCTTACGAGCAGTACTTC | TRBD1 | TRBJ2-7 | many | TRBV7-6
CSATKRQGAMNTEAFF | TGCAGTGCCACAAAAAGACAGGGAGCCATGAACACTGAAGCTTTCTTT | TRBD1 | TRBJ1-1 | NA | TRBV20-1
CSAASGRRLYEQYF | TGCAGTGCAGCCAGCGGGAGGCGACTCTACGAGCAGTACTTC | TRBD2 | TRBJ2-7 | NA | TRBV20-1
CASSVVAGELFF | TGTGCCAGCAGTGTTGTAGCCGGGGAGCTGTTTTTT | NA | TRBJ2-2 | NA | TRBV2
CASSQGRQGYTF | TGTGCCAGCAGCCAAGGGAGGCAGGGCTACACCTTC | NA | TRBJ1-2 | NA | TRBV3-1
CATSRSSGGGYGYTF | TGTGCCACCAGCAGATCCTCAGGGGGAGGCTATGGCTACACCTTC | TRBD1 | TRBJ1-2 | many | TRBV15
CASSLARGGGTSSYEQFF | TGTGCCAGCAGCTTAGCGAGGGGAGGGGGGACTAGCTCCTATGAGCAGTTCTTC | TRBD2 | TRBJ2-1 | NA | TRBV7-6
CASSFSDRGRQETQYF | TGTGCCAGCAGTTTCTCGGACAGGGGGCGGCAAGAGACCCAGTACTTC | TRBD1 | TRBJ2-5 | NA | TRBV12-3/TRBV12-4
CASSHEAGEKLFF | TGTGCCAGCAGCCATGAGGCTGGTGAAAAACTGTTTTTT | NA | TRBJ1-4 | many | TRBV7-2
CASSGAYSYTDTQYF | TGTGCCAGCAGTGGGGCATATTCTTACACAGATACGCAGTATTTT | NA | TRBJ2-3 | many | TRBV7-2
CASRERSATDTQYF | TGTGCCAGCAGGGAGCGGTCAGCGACAGATACGCAGTATTTT | NA | TRBJ2-3 | many | TRBV7-6
CASSPDRANQETQYF | TGTGCCAGCAGCCCGGACAGGGCCAACCAAGAGACCCAGTACTTC | TRBD1 | TRBJ2-5 | few | TRBV7-2
CASSLTQGAVYEQYF | TGCGCCAGCAGCTTGACACAGGGGGCGGTCTACGAGCAGTACTTC | TRBD1 | TRBJ2-7 | NA | TRBV5-1
CASSQSAGAGGGYTF | TGTGCCAGCAGCCAATCTGCGGGGGCGGGTGGAGGCTACACCTTC | NA | TRBJ1-2 | many | TRBV7-2
CASGDQKGDTQYF | TGTGCCAGTGGTGATCAGAAAGGGGATACGCAGTATTTT | NA | TRBJ2-3 | NA | TRBV19
CASSLVTRGYTF | TGTGCCAGCAGCTTAGTGACGCGAGGCTACACCTTC | NA | TRBJ1-2 | NA | TRBV13
CSASANTEAFF | TGCAGTGCTTCAGCCAACACTGAAGCTTTCTTT | NA | TRBJ1-1 | NA | TRBV20-1
CASSPPSGRRGSYEQYF | TGTGCCAGCAGTCCCCCATCCGGCCGACGAGGTTCCTACGAGCAGTACTTC | NA | TRBJ2-7 | NA | TRBV27
CASSVQGRGEFLIKGNEQFF | TGTGCCAGTAGTGTACAGGGTAGAGGGGAATTCTTAATCAAGGGGAATGAGCAGTTCTTC | NA | TRBJ2-1 | NA | TRBV19
CASSQIGQTQHF | TGTGCCAGCAGCCAGATCGGACAGACTCAGCATTTT | NA | TRBJ1-5 | NA | TRBV7-6
CASSLDRGANTGELFF | TGTGCCAGCAGCCTGGACAGGGGAGCGAACACCGGGGAGCTGTTTTTT | TRBD1 | TRBJ2-2 | few | TRBV6-2/TRBV6-3
CASMGRGLAGDSETQYF | TGTGCCAGCATGGGAAGGGGGCTAGCGGGAGACTCAGAGACCCAGTACTTC | TRBD2 | TRBJ2-5 | NA | TRBV6-1
CASSPGRFRETQYF | TGTGCCAGCAGCCCAGGGAGGTTCCGAGAGACCCAGTACTTC | NA | TRBJ2-5 | few | TRBV7-2
CASSLEWGSYEQYF | TGTGCCAGCAGCTTGGAGTGGGGCTCCTACGAGCAGTACTTC | NA | TRBJ2-7 | NA | TRBV13
CASRPGTGETDTQYF | TGTGCCAGCAGACCCGGGACAGGGGAAACAGATACGCAGTATTTT | TRBD1 | TRBJ2-3 | NA | TRBV12-3/TRBV12-4
CASSTSAGLAGENEQFF | TGTGCCAGCAGTACCAGCGCAGGACTAGCGGGAGAAAATGAGCAGTTCTTC | TRBD2 | TRBJ2-1 | NA | TRBV6-2/TRBV6-3
CASSSSPGYGYTF | TGCGCCAGCAGCTCTTCCCCGGGCTATGGCTACACCTTC | NA | TRBJ1-2 | NA | TRBV4-1
CASRQLAGQHEQYF | TGTGCCAGTAGACAACTAGCGGGTCAGCACGAGCAGTACTTC | TRBD2 | TRBJ2-7 | NA | TRBV19
CASSLIIRGTTEAFF | TGTGCCAGCAGCTTAATTATTCGGGGGACCACTGAAGCTTTCTTT | NA | TRBJ1-1 | many | TRBV7-2
CASGFGGTYNDEQFF | TGTGCTAGTGGTTTTGGGGGTACGTATAACGATGAGCAGTTCTTC | NA | TRBJ2-1 | NA | TRBV12-5
CASSLPGTLRRDDGYTF | TGTGCCAGCAGCTTGCCGGGGACCTTACGGAGAGATGATGGCTACACCTTC | NA | TRBJ1-2 | NA | TRBV5-4
CASSKTTGGHYGYTF | TGTGCCAGCAGCAAGACAACAGGGGGCCACTATGGCTACACCTTC | TRBD1 | TRBJ1-2 | few | TRBV11-1
CASSYGLAGGPRNEQFF | TGTGCCAGCAGTTACGGGCTAGCGGGAGGGCCACGTAATGAGCAGTTCTTC | TRBD2 | TRBJ2-1 | few | TRBV6-5
CASSLDSSGRNTQYF | TGTGCCAGCAGCTTAGATTCTAGCGGGAGGAATACGCAGTATTTT | TRBD2 | TRBJ2-3 | NA | TRBV7-2
CASSDMPGVSNQPQHF | TGTGCCAGCAGCGATATGCCCGGGGTTAGCAATCAGCCCCAGCATTTT | NA | TRBJ1-5 | NA | TRBV5-4
CSVAQGQETQYF | TGCAGCGTTGCACAGGGACAAGAGACCCAGTACTTC | NA | TRBJ2-5 | NA | TRBV29-1
CASGLEIVGELFF | TGTGCTAGTGGTTTAGAGATCGTCGGGGAGCTGTTTTTT | NA | TRBJ2-2 | NA | TRBV12-5